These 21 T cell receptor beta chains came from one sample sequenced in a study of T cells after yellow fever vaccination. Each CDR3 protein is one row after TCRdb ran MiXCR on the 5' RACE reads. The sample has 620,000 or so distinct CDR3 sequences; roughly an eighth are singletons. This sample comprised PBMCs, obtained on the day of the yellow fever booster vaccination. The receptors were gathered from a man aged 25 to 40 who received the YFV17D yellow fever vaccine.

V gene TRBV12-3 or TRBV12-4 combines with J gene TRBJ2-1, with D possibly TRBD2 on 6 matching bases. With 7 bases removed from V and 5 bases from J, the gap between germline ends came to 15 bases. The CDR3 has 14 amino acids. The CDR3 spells CASKNQAGNNEQFF. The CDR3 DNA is TGTGCCAGCAAAAACCAAGCGGGCAACAATGAGCAGTTCTTC.

In DNA, the CDR3 is TGCGCCAGCAGTGTTGCGGGAGACCCATACAATGAGCAGTTCTTC. It is translated as CASSVAGDPYNEQFF. The V and J genes are TRBV10-1 and TRBJ2-1; TRBD2 aligns across 7 bases. Per germline, CDR1 WNHNN and CDR2 SYGVQD (reference sequence). The trim removed 4 bases at V and 4 bases at J, leaving 7 bases unmatched. The CDR3 is 15 amino acids.

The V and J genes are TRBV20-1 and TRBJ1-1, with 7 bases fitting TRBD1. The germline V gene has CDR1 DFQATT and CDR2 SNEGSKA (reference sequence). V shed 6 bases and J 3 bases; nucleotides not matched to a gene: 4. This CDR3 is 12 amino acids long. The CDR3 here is CSAPGTDTEAFF. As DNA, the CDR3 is TGCAGTGCGCCAGGGACAGACACTGAAGCTTTCTTT.

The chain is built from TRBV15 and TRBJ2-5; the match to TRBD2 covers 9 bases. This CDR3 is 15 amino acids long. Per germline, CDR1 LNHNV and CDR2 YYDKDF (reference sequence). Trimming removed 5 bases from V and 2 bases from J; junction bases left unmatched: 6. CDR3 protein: CATSPGLALQETQYF. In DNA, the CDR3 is TGTGCCACCAGCCCTGGACTAGCGCTTCAAGAGACCCAGTACTTC.

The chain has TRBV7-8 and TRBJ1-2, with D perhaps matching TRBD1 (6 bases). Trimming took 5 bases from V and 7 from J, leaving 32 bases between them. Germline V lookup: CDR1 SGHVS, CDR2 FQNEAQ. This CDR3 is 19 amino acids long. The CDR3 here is CASSVYRAQHNPPTAGYTF. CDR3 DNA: TGTGCCAGCAGCGTCTACAGGGCCCAACACAACCCACCTACTGCTGGCTACACCTTC. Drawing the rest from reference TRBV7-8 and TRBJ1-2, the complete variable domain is GAGVSQSPRYKVAKRGQDVALRCDPISGHVSLFWYQQALGQGPEFLTYFQNEAQLDKSGLPSDRFFAERPEGSVSTLKIQRTQQEDSAVYLCASSVYRAQHNPPTAGYTFGSGTRLTVV.

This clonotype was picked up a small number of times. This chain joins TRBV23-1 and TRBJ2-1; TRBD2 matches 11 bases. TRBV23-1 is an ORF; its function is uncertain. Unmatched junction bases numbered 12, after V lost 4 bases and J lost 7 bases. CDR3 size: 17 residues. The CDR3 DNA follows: TGCGCCAGCAGTCTTGTGCAACTAGCGGGAGTTTTAAATGAGCAGTTCTTC. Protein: CASSLVQLAGVLNEQFF.

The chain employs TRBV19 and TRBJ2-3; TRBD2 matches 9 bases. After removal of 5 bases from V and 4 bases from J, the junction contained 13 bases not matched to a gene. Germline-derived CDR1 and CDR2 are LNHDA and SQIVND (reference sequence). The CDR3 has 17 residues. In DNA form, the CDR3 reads TGTGCCAGTAGTCAGCTCGTCCCTAGCGGGGTCCCAGATACGCAGTATTTT. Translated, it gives CASSQLVPSGVPDTQYF. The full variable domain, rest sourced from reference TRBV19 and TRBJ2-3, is DGGITQSPKYLFRKEGQNVTLSCEQNLNHDAMYWYRQDPGQGLRLIYYSQIVNDFQKGDIAEGYSVSREKKESFPLTVTSAQKNPTAFYLCASSQLVPSGVPDTQYFGPGTRLTVL.

In DNA, the CDR3 is TGTGCCAGCAGCTCCAGGGGGGGACTAGCGGGATCCTACGAGCAGTACTTC. Its translation is CASSSRGGLAGSYEQYF. The chain is built from TRBV5-5 and TRBJ2-7, with 13 nucleotides matching TRBD2. This CDR3 is 17 amino acids long. In germline, CDR1 is SGHKS, CDR2 YYEKEE (reference sequence). J was trimmed by 1 base and V by 3 bases; bases with no gene match: 7.

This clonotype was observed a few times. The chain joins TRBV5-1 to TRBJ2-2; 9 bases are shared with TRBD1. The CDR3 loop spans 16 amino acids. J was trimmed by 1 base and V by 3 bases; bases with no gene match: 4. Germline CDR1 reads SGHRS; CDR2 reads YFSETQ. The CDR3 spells CASSSGDRVNTGELFF. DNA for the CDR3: TGCGCCAGCAGCTCCGGGGACAGGGTGAACACCGGGGAGCTGTTTTTT.

For the CDR3, the DNA is TGTGCCAGCAGCCAGAGAGGGGGCGGCACCGGGGAGCTGTTTTTT. Amino acids: CASSQRGGGTGELFF. The chain has TRBV7-2 and TRBJ2-2; 7 positions match TRBD1. V lost 5 bases and J lost 4; bases outside the gene matches: 7. Looked up from germline, CDR1 is SGHTA and CDR2 is FQGNSA. The CDR3 contains 15 residues.

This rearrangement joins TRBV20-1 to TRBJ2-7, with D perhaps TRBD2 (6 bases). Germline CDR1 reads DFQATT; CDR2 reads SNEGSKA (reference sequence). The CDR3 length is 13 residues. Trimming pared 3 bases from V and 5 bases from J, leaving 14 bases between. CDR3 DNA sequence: TGCAGTGCTAGGGTCGGGAGACCCCACGAGCAGTACTTC. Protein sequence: CSARVGRPHEQYF.

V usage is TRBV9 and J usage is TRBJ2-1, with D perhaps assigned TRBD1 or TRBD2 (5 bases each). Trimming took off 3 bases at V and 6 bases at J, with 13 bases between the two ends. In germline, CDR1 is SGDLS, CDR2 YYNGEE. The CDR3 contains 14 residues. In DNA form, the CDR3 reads TGTGCCAGCAGCGCCAGAGACGGGACCAATGAGCAGTTCTTC. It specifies CASSARDGTNEQFF. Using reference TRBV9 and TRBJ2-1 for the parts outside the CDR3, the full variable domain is DSGVTQTPKHLITATGQRVTLRCSPRSGDLSVYWYQQSLDQGLQFLIQYYNGEERAKGNILERFSAQQFPDLHSELNLSSLELGDSALYFCASSARDGTNEQFFGPGTRLTVL.

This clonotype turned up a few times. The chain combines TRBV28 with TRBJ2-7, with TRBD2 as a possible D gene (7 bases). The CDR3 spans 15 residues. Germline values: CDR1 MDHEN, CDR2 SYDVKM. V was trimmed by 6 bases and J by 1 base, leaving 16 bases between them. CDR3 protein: CASRGGGDISYEQYF. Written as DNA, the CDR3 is TGTGCCAGCAGAGGGGGGGGCGACATATCCTACGAGCAGTACTTC.

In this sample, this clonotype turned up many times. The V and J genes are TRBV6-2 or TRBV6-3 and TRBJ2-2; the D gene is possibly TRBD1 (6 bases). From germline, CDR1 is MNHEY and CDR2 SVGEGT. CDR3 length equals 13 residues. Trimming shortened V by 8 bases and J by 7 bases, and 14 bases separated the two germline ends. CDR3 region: CASGHRDFGELFF. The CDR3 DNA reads TGTGCCAGCGGCCACAGGGATTTCGGGGAGCTGTTTTTT.

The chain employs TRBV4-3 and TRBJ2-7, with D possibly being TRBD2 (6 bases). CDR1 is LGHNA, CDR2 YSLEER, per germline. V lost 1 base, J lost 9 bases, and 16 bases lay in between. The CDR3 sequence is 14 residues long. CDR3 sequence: CASSQGGLEGSQYF. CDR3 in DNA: TGCGCCAGCAGCCAAGGAGGGCTGGAGGGTTCGCAGTACTTC.

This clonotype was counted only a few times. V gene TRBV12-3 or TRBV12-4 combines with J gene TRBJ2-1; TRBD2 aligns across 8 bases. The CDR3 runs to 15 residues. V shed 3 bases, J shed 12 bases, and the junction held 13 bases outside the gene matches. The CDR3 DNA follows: TGTGCCAGCAGTTTCCTAGCGGGTGGGGGGGAACGGCAGTTCTTC. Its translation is CASSFLAGGGERQFF.

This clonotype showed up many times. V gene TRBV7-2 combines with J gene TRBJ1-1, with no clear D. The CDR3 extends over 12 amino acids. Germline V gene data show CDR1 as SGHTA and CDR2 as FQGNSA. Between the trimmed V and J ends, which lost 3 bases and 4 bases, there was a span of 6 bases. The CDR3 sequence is CASSFSGTEAFF. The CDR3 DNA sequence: TGTGCCAGCAGCTTCAGTGGCACTGAAGCTTTCTTT.

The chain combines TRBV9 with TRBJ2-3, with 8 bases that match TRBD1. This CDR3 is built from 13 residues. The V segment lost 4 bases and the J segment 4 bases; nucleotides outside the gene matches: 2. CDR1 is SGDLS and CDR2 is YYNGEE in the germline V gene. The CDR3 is CASSRTGSDTQYF. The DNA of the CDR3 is TGTGCCAGCAGCCGGACAGGGTCAGATACGCAGTATTTT.

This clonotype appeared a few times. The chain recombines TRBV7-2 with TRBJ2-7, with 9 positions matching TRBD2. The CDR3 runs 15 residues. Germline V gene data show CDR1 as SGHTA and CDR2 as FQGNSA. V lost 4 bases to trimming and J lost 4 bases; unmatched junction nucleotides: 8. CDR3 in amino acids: CASSSNPTSGYEQYF. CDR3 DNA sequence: TGTGCCAGCAGCTCCAACCCGACTAGCGGTTACGAGCAGTACTTC.

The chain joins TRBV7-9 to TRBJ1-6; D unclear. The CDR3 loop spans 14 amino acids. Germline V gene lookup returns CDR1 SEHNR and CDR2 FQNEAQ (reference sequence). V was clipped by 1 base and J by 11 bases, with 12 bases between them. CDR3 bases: TGTGCCAGCAGCTTAGACGGAAATAAACCACCCCTCCACTTT. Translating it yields CASSLDGNKPPLHF.

The DNA of the CDR3 is TGTGCCAGCAGCTCCCCCCGTGGGGGAGGGACTGAAGCTTTCTTT. Its protein product is CASSSPRGGGTEAFF. This rearrangement joins TRBV9 to TRBJ1-1; D perhaps matches TRBD1 (5 bases). Germline CDR1 is SGDLS and CDR2 is YYNGEE. The CDR3 extends over 15 amino acids. V lost 4 bases and J 5 bases, leaving 18 bases between the germline ends.